What follows are 19 T cell receptor beta chains derived from one specimen sequenced in a study of beta chain features in type 1 diabetes. Since all of the isolated RNA was reverse transcribed, expressed TCRB transcripts were what got sequenced. This table comes from immunoSEQ multiplex PCR, and its TCRdb copy is limited to in-frame clones, with some not included. The sample contains around 430,000 clones, roughly 31% of which appear only once. The sequenced sample was naive CD4+ T cells from blood. All receptors come from a man aged 18 to 35 in good health.

This clone was seen a few times. This chain connects TRBV19 to TRBJ2-7; 9 bases match TRBD1. Germline V gene lookup returns CDR1 LNHDA and CDR2 SQIVND (reference sequence). Trimming cost V 6 bases and J 6 bases; bases outside gene matches: 9. The CDR3 sequence is 14 residues long. This CDR3 is CASSPRDRAGEQYF. As DNA, the CDR3 is TGTGCCAGTAGCCCCCGGGACAGGGCAGGCGAGCAGTACTTC.

On this clone itself: Other DNA sequences in this sample translate to the same CDR3. The V and J genes are TRBV9 and TRBJ2-2; the D is unclear. The CDR3 has 14 residues. V lost 0 bases to trimming and J lost 7 bases, with 10 bases between them. CDR1 SGDLS and CDR2 YYNGEE come from the germline V gene. The CDR3 nucleotides read TGTGCCAGCAGCGTAGTAGGTCGGAGCGGGGAGCTGTTTTTT. Amino acids: CASSVVGRSGELFF.

To note about this clone: This CDR3 is also generated by other DNA sequences in the sample. This rearrangement joins TRBV5-1 to TRBJ2-1, with 11 bases lining up with TRBD2. The CDR3 runs 15 residues. Germline values: CDR1 SGHRS, CDR2 YFSETQ. J gave up 4 bases and V 5 bases, and 5 bases lay outside the gene matches. CDR3 region: CASSFGTSGYNEQFF. The CDR3 nucleotides read TGCGCCAGCAGTTTCGGGACTAGCGGTTACAATGAGCAGTTCTTC.

V and J are TRBV7-6 and TRBJ2-2, with D perhaps TRBD2 (6 bases). CDR1 and CDR2 (germline): SGHVS, FNYEAQ. This CDR3 region has 15 residues. V dropped 1 base and J dropped 6 bases, with 12 bases sitting between them. DNA for the CDR3: TGTGCCAGCAGCTTAGTCGCGGGATCCGCCGGGGAGCTGTTTTTT. Encoded protein: CASSLVAGSAGELFF.

This clone was seen a few times. J is TRBJ2-7 and V is TRBV30; no definite D call. Looked up from germline, CDR1 is GTSNPN and CDR2 is SVGIG (reference sequence). With 2 bases removed from V and 6 bases from J, the gap between germline ends came to 11 bases. The CDR3 totals 12 residues. The CDR3 DNA is TGTGCCTGGAGTCCTCTAGGGCCCGAGCAGTACTTC. Translated, it gives CAWSPLGPEQYF. Together with reference TRBV30 and TRBJ2-7, the CDR3 gives the full variable domain: SQTIHQWPATLVQPVGSPLSLECTVEGTSNPNLYWYRQAAGRGLQLLFYSVGIGQISSEVPQNLSASRPQDRQFILSSKKLLLSDSGFYLCAWSPLGPEQYFGPGTRLTVT.

The chain combines TRBV28 with TRBJ2-1, with 7 nucleotides matching TRBD2. The trim removed 6 bases at V and 11 bases at J, leaving 13 bases unmatched. From germline, CDR1 is MDHEN and CDR2 SYDVKM. This CDR3 contains 14 residues. The chain's CDR3 is CASSPGGSVGKQFF. CDR3 coding DNA: TGTGCCAGCAGCCCGGGAGGTTCGGTGGGAAAGCAGTTCTTC.

V gene TRBV18 combines with J gene TRBJ2-1, with D unclear. V was clipped by 5 bases and J by 2 bases, with 10 bases between them. The CDR3 contains 14 residues. Germline CDR1 and CDR2: KGHSH and LQKENI. DNA for the CDR3: TGTGCCAGCTCATACGAATCTACCTACAATGAGCAGTTCTTC. It encodes CASSYESTYNEQFF.

This clone was seen a few times. The J gene is TRBJ1-2, the V gene TRBV14, with unresolved D. The CDR3 runs to 14 residues. Germline V gene lookup returns CDR1 SGHDN and CDR2 FVKESK. Trimming left V 0 bases short and J 8 bases short, with 13 bases between. The CDR3 is CASSQERQPWGYTF. Here the CDR3 DNA reads TGTGCCAGCAGCCAAGAGAGACAACCTTGGGGCTACACCTTC.

This clone has a handful of counts. The rearrangement joins TRBV9 to TRBJ1-2, with a possible D match to TRBD1 (5 bases). V lost 3 bases and J lost 4, with 10 bases in between. CDR1 and CDR2 from the germline V gene are SGDLS and YYNGEE. The CDR3 length is 13 residues. Here the CDR3 DNA reads TGTGCCAGCAGCGCGACAGAGTCCTATGGCTACACCTTC. As protein: CASSATESYGYTF. The entire variable domain, with the rest obtained from reference TRBV9 and TRBJ1-2, is as follows: DSGVTQTPKHLITATGQRVTLRCSPRSGDLSVYWYQQSLDQGLQFLIQYYNGEERAKGNILERFSAQQFPDLHSELNLSSLELGDSALYFCASSATESYGYTFGSGTRLTVV.

There are a few counts of this clone. V gene TRBV29-1 combines with J gene TRBJ2-7; the D call may be TRBD1 or TRBD2 (5 bases each). The CDR3 sequence is 12 residues long. Germline V lookup: CDR1 SQVTM, CDR2 ANQGSEA. V was pared by 3 bases and J by 5 bases, with 11 bases between. The CDR3 sequence: CSVDKGSDEQYF. CDR3 bases: TGCAGCGTTGATAAGGGGAGCGACGAGCAGTACTTC.

This clone has a handful of counts. This chain uses TRBV25-1 with TRBJ1-4; D is unclear. Per the germline V gene, CDR1 is MGHDK and CDR2 is SYGVNS. Trimming removed 4 bases at V and 8 bases at J, with 11 bases between. The CDR3 is 13 residues long. The CDR3 DNA is TGTGCCAGCAGTGCCGACTGGTTGGAAAAACTGTTTTTT. This sequence encodes CASSADWLEKLFF.

V usage is TRBV7-3 and J usage is TRBJ2-3; TRBD2 is a possible D gene (5 bases). The CDR3 consists of 14 residues. Trimming cost V 3 bases and J 6 bases, with 13 bases left between them. Germline CDR1 and CDR2: SGHTA and FQGTGA. CDR3 nucleotides: TGTGCCAGCAGCTTTGGCGGGCTTTCCGATACGCAGTATTTT. This sequence encodes CASSFGGLSDTQYF.

CDR3 region: CASSSQQGKGETQYF. For the CDR3, the DNA is TGTGCCAGCAGCTCTCAACAAGGGAAGGGAGAGACCCAGTACTTC. This chain links TRBV7-2 with TRBJ2-5; D is ambiguous. V was pared by 4 bases and J by 4 bases, with 16 bases between. This CDR3 spans 15 amino acids. Per germline, CDR1 SGHTA and CDR2 FQGNSA.

The V and J genes are TRBV15 and TRBJ2-3; D uncertain. The germline V gene has CDR1 LNHNV and CDR2 YYDKDF (reference sequence). There are 11 residues in the CDR3. Trimming pared 3 bases from V and 4 bases from J, leaving 2 bases between. CDR3 sequence (DNA): TGTGCCACCAGCAGCTCAGATACGCAGTATTTT. It specifies CATSSSDTQYF.

This clone has only a few counts. The chain has TRBV5-1 and TRBJ2-7, with D perhaps TRBD1 (6 bases). The CDR3 sequence is 15 residues long. The V end lost 2 bases, the J end lost 3 bases, and 15 bases lay between the germline ends. Germline CDR1 SGHRS, CDR2 YFSETQ. The CDR3 bases are TGCGCCAGCAGCTTCCGGGACATGAGTAACTACGAGCAGTACTTC. This translates into CASSFRDMSNYEQYF.

CDR3 bases: TGTGCCATCAGTAGAGGGGACCAAAACAGGGATGAGCAGTTCTTC. It codes for CAISRGDQNRDEQFF. This chain connects TRBV10-3 to TRBJ2-1, with D perhaps TRBD1 (6 bases). The CDR3 is 15 amino acids. V lost 5 bases, J lost 8 bases, and 19 bases lay in between. CDR1 is ENHRY and CDR2 is SYGVKD in the germline V gene.

In its sample, this clone was seen a few times. The chain is built from TRBV6-6 and TRBJ2-1; possible D gene TRBD2, 6 bases. Germline V gene lookup returns CDR1 MNHNY and CDR2 SVGAGI (reference sequence). The CDR3 loop spans 16 amino acids. V gave up 6 bases and J gave up 4 bases, with 19 bases separating them. Here the CDR3 reads CASSSKLAATYNEQFF. DNA of the CDR3: TGTGCCAGCAGCTCGAAGTTAGCGGCAACATACAATGAGCAGTTCTTC.

Comments on this clone: The same CDR3 can be traced to other DNA sequences in this sample. This chain uses TRBV5-1 with TRBJ2-2; 9 bases line up with TRBD1. CDR3 length: 15 amino acids. Losses at the gene ends were 4 bases for V and 5 bases for J; bases not matched to a gene: 6. CDR1 is SGHRS, CDR2 YFSETQ, per germline. The DNA of the CDR3 is TGCGCCAGCAGCCCGGGACAGGGAGGTACCGGGGAGCTGTTTTTT. Its translation is CASSPGQGGTGELFF.

This clone was seen only a few times. In DNA, the CDR3 is TGTGCCAGCAGTTACTCCCGGACTAGCGGGTCCTACGAGCAGTACTTC. This gives the protein CASSYSRTSGSYEQYF. The rearrangement joins TRBV6-5 to TRBJ2-7; 11 positions agree with TRBD2. This CDR3 is built from 16 residues. The V gene's germline CDR1 is MNHEY and CDR2 SVGAGI. Germline trimming cut 0 bases from V and 1 base from J; bases unmatched to any gene: 2.